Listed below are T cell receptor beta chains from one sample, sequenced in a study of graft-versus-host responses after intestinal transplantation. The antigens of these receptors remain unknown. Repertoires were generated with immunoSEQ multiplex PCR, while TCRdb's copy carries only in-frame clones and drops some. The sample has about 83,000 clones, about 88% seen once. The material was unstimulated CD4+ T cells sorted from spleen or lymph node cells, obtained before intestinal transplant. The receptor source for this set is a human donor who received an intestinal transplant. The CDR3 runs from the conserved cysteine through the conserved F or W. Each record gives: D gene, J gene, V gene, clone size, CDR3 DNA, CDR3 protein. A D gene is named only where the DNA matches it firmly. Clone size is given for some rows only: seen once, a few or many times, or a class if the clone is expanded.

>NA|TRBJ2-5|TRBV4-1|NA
TGCGCCAGCAGCCAAGCAGGGGACACAAGACCGGAGACCCAGTACTTC
CASSQAGDTRPETQYF
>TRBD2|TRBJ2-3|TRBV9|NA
TGTGCCAGCAGCGTGGGGGGGACTGGATTCACAGATACGCAGTATTTT
CASSVGGTGFTDTQYF
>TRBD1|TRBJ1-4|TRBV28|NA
TGTGCCAGCAGTTCCTATTACCAGGGGGTTAATGAAAAACTGTTTTTT
CASSSYYQGVNEKLFF
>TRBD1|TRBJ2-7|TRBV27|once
TGTGCCAGCAGAACATCGAGGACAGGGAACTACGAGCAGTACTTC
CASRTSRTGNYEQYF
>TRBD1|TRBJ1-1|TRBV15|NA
TGTGCCACCAGCAGAGGGGGACAGGGTGAAGCTTTCTTT
CATSRGGQGEAFF
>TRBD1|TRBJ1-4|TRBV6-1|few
TGTGCCAGCAGTGGGACAGGGCGCGAAAAACTGTTTTTT
CASSGTGREKLFF
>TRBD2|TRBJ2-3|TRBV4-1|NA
TGCGCCAGCAGCCTAACGGGGGGGAGCACAGATACGCAGTATTTT
CASSLTGGSTDTQYF
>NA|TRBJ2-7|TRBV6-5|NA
TGTGCCAGCAGTTACGGGCGGGGAATAGCCTACGAGCAGTACTTC
CASSYGRGIAYEQYF
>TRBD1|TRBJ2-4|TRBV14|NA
TGTGCCAGCAGCCAAATTGCAGGGGGACAAAACATTCAGTACTTC
CASSQIAGGQNIQYF
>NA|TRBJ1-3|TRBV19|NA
TGTGCCAGTAGTCCAAGACACCACTCTGGAAACACCATATATTTT
CASSPRHHSGNTIYF
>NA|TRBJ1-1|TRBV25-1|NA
TGTGCCAGCAGTGATACCGGGATCTACACTGAAGCTTTCTTT
CASSDTGIYTEAFF
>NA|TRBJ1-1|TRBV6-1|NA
TGTGCCAGCAGTTCGGCCAGGGTGCGGAACACTGAAGCTTTCTTT
CASSSARVRNTEAFF
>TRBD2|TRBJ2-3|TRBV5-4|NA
TGTGCCAGCAGCCGCCCGGGACTAGCGCCACTAGATACGCAGTATTTT
CASSRPGLAPLDTQYF
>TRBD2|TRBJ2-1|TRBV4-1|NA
TGCGCCAGCAGGGAGGTTCGGGGGGCCTACAATGAGCAGTTCTTC
CASREVRGAYNEQFF